This T cell receptor beta chain was sequenced for a study of blood T cell repertoires in COVID-19. About the study: The origin of the acute and convalescent COVID-19 samples was the United States, Italy and Spain. Sample material is recorded as cDNA or gDNA derived from T cells, B-cell-depleted T cells, or PBMCs.

Trimming cost V 4 bases and J 0 bases, with 10 bases left between them. CDR3 length equals 15 residues. Study processing details: The authors estimated nucleated cell counts from reference gene primer amplification. The table came from immunoSEQ multiplex PCR; TCRdb's copy has only in-frame clones and leaves some out. The V and J calls and clone size are taken from that table; D and trimming were inferred from the DNA. This table has 250,000 to 300,000 clones, under 95% appearing once. Individuals aged about 18 to 89 years were recruited from 24 US areas. The source is a woman in her thirties or forties with acute COVID-19. The sequenced material came from PBMCs or T cells enriched from blood (not recorded which). The rearrangement joins TRBV23-1 to TRBJ1-3; D unresolved. TRBV23-1 is flagged as an ORF with uncertain function. CDR3 protein: CASSPPRSSGNTIYF. The CDR3 DNA follows: TGCGCCAGCAGTCCCCCCAGGTCCTCTGGAAACACCATATATTTT.